Listed below are T cell receptor beta chains from one sample, sequenced in a study of cytomegalovirus exposure and HLA in healthy donors. Profiled with immunoSEQ multiplex PCR; TCRdb holds only in-frame clones, not every one. The sample contains about 130,000 clones, roughly 74% of which appear only once. The sequencing input was PBMCs. The receptors were gathered from a man aged 35 to 55 in good health and CMV-seropositive. Each CDR3 is given with its conserved first and last residue. D genes are given only for firm matches. The size field is filled for only some rows; it gives once, few, many or a size class.

size | J | V | D | CDR3 | DNA
once | TRBJ2-3 | TRBV13 | TRBD2 | CASSRTSGKRTDTQYF | TGTGCCAGCAGTCGGACTAGCGGGAAACGTACAGATACGCAGTATTTT
few | TRBJ2-3 | TRBV19 | TRBD2 | CASSMPSGGASTDTQYF | TGTGCCAGTAGTATGCCTAGCGGGGGGGCTAGCACAGATACGCAGTATTTT
. | TRBJ2-3 | TRBV10-3 | TRBD2 | CAISGSIAGHTDTQYF | TGTGCCATCAGTGGGAGCATAGCGGGCCACACAGATACGCAGTATTTT
. | TRBJ1-2 | TRBV5-4 | . | CASSLAPQYSTYGYTF | TGTGCCAGCAGTTTGGCCCCACAGTACTCTACCTATGGCTACACCTTC
. | TRBJ2-3 | TRBV20-1 | . | CSAPLDTQYF | TGCAGTGCCCCGTTGGATACGCAGTATTTT
. | TRBJ2-7 | TRBV19 | TRBD1 | CASSPRQGNEQYF | TGTGCCAGTAGTCCGCGACAGGGGAACGAGCAGTACTTC
. | TRBJ2-3 | TRBV7-9 | . | CASSLEGHGGTDTQYF | TGTGCCAGCAGCTTAGAGGGACATGGGGGCACAGATACGCAGTATTTT
few | TRBJ1-5 | TRBV5-1 | TRBD1 | CASSSGTDSNQPQHF | TGCGCCAGCAGCTCCGGGACAGATAGCAATCAGCCCCAGCATTTT
. | TRBJ2-1 | TRBV15 | TRBD1 | CATLEGDSSYNEQFF | TGTGCCACCCTCGAGGGGGACAGCTCCTACAATGAGCAGTTCTTC
. | TRBJ2-7 | TRBV5-1 | TRBD2 | CASRRTSGSYEQYF | TGCGCCAGCAGAAGGACTAGCGGCTCCTACGAGCAGTACTTC
. | TRBJ2-1 | TRBV5-1 | TRBD2 | CASSSSGGYNEQFF | TGCGCCAGCAGCTCCTCGGGGGGGTACAATGAGCAGTTCTTC
. | TRBJ1-1 | TRBV6-5 | . | CASSYGPNTEAFF | TGTGCCAGCAGTTACGGGCCCAACACTGAAGCTTTCTTT
. | TRBJ2-2 | TRBV5-5 | TRBD1 | CASSLMTGVVRELFF | TGTGCCAGCAGCTTGATGACAGGGGTGGTGAGGGAGCTGTTTTTT
. | TRBJ2-6 | TRBV7-8 | . | CASSFQGSGANVLTF | TGTGCCAGCAGCTTCCAGGGGTCTGGGGCCAACGTCCTGACTTTC
. | TRBJ2-2 | TRBV5-4 | TRBD2 | CASGGLAGGPNTGELFF | TGTGCCAGCGGAGGACTAGCGGGGGGGCCGAACACCGGGGAGCTGTTTTTT
. | TRBJ2-3 | TRBV19 | . | CASRESGSYTDTQYF | TGTGCCAGTAGGGAGAGCGGGTCCTATACAGATACGCAGTATTTT
. | TRBJ2-3 | TRBV4-2 | TRBD2 | CASSQEVGLAADTQYF | TGTGCCAGCAGCCAAGAAGTAGGACTAGCGGCAGATACGCAGTATTTT
. | TRBJ2-3 | TRBV7-2 | . | CASSLVIADTQYF | TGTGCCAGCAGCTTAGTTATTGCAGATACGCAGTATTTT
. | TRBJ2-2 | TRBV11-2 | TRBD1 | CASSPTGANTGELFF | TGTGCCAGCAGCCCTACAGGGGCGAACACCGGGGAGCTGTTTTTT
. | TRBJ1-5 | TRBV2 | . | CASSGIYSNQPQHF | TGTGCCAGCAGTGGTATTTATAGCAATCAGCCCCAGCATTTT
. | TRBJ1-5 | TRBV5-1 | TRBD1 | CASSLTGDQPQHF | TGCGCCAGCAGCCTTACAGGGGATCAGCCCCAGCATTTT
once | TRBJ1-2 | TRBV28 | . | CASSPSIGRPPALSGYGYTF | TGTGCCAGCAGCCCATCCATAGGAAGACCCCCCGCCCTGTCGGGCTATGGCTACACCTTC
. | TRBJ2-7 | TRBV5-4 | . | CASSYPGNAYEQYF | TGTGCCAGCAGCTATCCCGGGAACGCCTACGAGCAGTACTTC
. | TRBJ2-7 | TRBV2 | . | CASSEGARQIYEQYF | TGTGCCAGCAGTGAGGGGGCGAGACAGATCTACGAGCAGTACTTC
. | TRBJ1-1 | TRBV2 | TRBD1 | CASTGDRVMNTEAFF | TGTGCCAGCACCGGGGACAGGGTCATGAACACTGAAGCTTTCTTT
. | TRBJ1-3 | TRBV30 | . | CASPGVDAGNTIYF | TGTGCCTCACCAGGGGTGGATGCTGGAAACACCATATATTTT
. | TRBJ2-7 | TRBV11-2 | TRBD2 | CASRDLAGAYYEQYF | TGTGCCAGCAGGGATTTAGCGGGAGCCTACTACGAGCAGTACTTC
. | TRBJ2-7 | TRBV5-1 | TRBD1 | CASSSRDRGEQYF | TGCGCCAGCAGCTCCCGGGACAGGGGCGAGCAGTACTTC
. | TRBJ1-6 | TRBV10-2 | TRBD1 | CASSDEGARGWFNSPLHF | TGCGCCAGCAGTGACGAGGGGGCCAGGGGATGGTTTAATTCACCCCTCCACTTT
few | TRBJ2-3 | TRBV10-1 | TRBD2 | CASSPGEGSPTDTQYF | TGCGCCAGCAGCCCTGGGGAGGGCTCCCCCACAGATACGCAGTATTTT
. | TRBJ2-1 | TRBV18 | TRBD1 | CASSDRDRGYNEQFF | TGTGCCAGCTCAGACCGGGACAGGGGGTACAATGAGCAGTTCTTC